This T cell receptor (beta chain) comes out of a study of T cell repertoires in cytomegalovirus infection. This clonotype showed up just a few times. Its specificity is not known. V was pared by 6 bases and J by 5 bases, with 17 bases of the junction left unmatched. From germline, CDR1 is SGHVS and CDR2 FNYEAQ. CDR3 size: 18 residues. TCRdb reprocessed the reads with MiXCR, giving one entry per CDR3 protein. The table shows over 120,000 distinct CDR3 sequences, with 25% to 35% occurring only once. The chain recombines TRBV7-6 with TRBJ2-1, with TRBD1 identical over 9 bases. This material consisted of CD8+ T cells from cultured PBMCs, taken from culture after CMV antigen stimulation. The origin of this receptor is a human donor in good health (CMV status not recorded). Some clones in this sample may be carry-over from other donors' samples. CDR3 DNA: TGTGCCAGCAGTTCCCTACCTCCGGCGGGACAGGGAAACAATGAGCAGTTCTTC. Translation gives CASSSLPPAGQGNNEQFF.